Listed below are T cell receptor beta chains from one sample, sequenced in a study of T cells in Graves' hyperthyroidism and ophthalmopathy. TCRdb used MiXCR to reprocess the multiplex PCR reads, holding one entry per CDR3 protein. This sample has approximately 590,000 distinct CDR3 sequences, with approximately 15% found just once. Material for sequencing was blood. The receptors were gathered from a woman aged 25 to 39 with Graves' hyperthyroidism. CDR3s include the opening cysteine and the closing phenylalanine or tryptophan. A D gene is named only where the DNA matches it firmly. Not every row has a clone size; where given, it reads once, few, many or a size class.

many TRBJ2-5 TRBV7-7 TRBD1 CASSTGTGEGETQYF TGTGCTAGCAGCACCGGGACAGGGGAGGGAGAGACCCAGTACTTC
NA TRBJ2-7 TRBV2 NA CASARGGYEQYF TGTGCCAGCGCCAGGGGGGGGTACGAGCAGTACTTC
many TRBJ2-5 TRBV28 TRBD1 CASSAPTGEETQYF TGTGCCAGCAGTGCGCCGACAGGGGAAGAGACCCAGTACTTC
many TRBJ2-7 TRBV5-1 NA CASSLVGRNEQYF TGCGCCAGCAGCTTGGTGGGGAGGAACGAGCAGTACTTC
many TRBJ1-5 TRBV6-2/TRBV6-3 NA CASINPRGNQPQHF TGTGCCAGCATCAATCCTAGGGGCAATCAGCCCCAGCATTTT
many TRBJ2-1 TRBV7-6 TRBD2 CASSLYLAGGGWNEQFF TGTGCCAGCAGCTTATACCTAGCGGGAGGGGGTTGGAATGAGCAGTTCTTC
many TRBJ1-1 TRBV28 TRBD1 CASSPGQAQLNTEAFF TGTGCCAGCAGTCCCGGACAGGCGCAATTGAACACTGAAGCTTTCTTT
many TRBJ2-1 TRBV7-8 NA CASSRQGWGGANEQFF TGTGCCAGCAGCAGACAGGGGTGGGGGGGGGCTAATGAGCAGTTCTTC
many TRBJ1-5 TRBV20-1 TRBD1 CSARGQAPNQPQHF TGCAGTGCTAGGGGACAGGCCCCCAATCAGCCCCAGCATTTT
NA TRBJ2-1 TRBV6-1 TRBD2 CASSGIGLGYVSEQFF TGTGCCAGCAGTGGGATAGGACTAGGTTATGTGTCTGAGCAGTTCTTC
few TRBJ2-1 TRBV19 NA CASRTPFGDYNEQFF TGTGCCAGTAGGACCCCTTTCGGGGACTACAATGAGCAGTTCTTC
NA TRBJ1-3 TRBV29-1 NA CSVYRTLSGNTIYF TGCAGCGTCTATAGGACACTCTCTGGAAACACCATATATTTT
NA TRBJ2-3 TRBV12-3/TRBV12-4 TRBD2 CASSQARSGIPDTQYF TGCGCCAGCAGCCAAGCGAGAAGCGGGATTCCAGATACGCAGTATTTT
few TRBJ2-7 TRBV18 TRBD2 CASSRERGEQYF TGTGCCAGCTCGCGGGAGCGGGGGGAGCAGTACTTC
many TRBJ2-3 TRBV3-1 NA CASSQGLVAVTDTQYF TGTGCCAGCAGCCAAGGGTTGGTAGCGGTCACAGATACGCAGTATTTT
NA TRBJ2-1 TRBV6-1 NA CASSEGPWRGLNNEQFF TGTGCCAGCAGTGAGGGACCTTGGAGGGGGCTTAACAATGAGCAGTTCTTC
NA TRBJ2-2 TRBV7-9 TRBD2 CASSPGSVSGVTGELFF TGTGCCAGCAGCCCCGGGAGTGTTAGCGGGGTCACCGGGGAGCTGTTTTTT
NA TRBJ2-7 TRBV12-3/TRBV12-4 NA CASSLSAGAGYEQYF TGTGCCAGCAGTTTATCCGCAGGGGCGGGGTACGAGCAGTACTTC
NA TRBJ2-2 TRBV4-3 NA CASSQRLSGELFF TGCGCCAGCAGCCAGAGGTTAAGCGGGGAGCTGTTTTTT
few TRBJ2-2 TRBV19 TRBD1 CASSIRGTGTANTGELFF TGTGCCAGTAGTATACGGGGGACAGGGACTGCGAACACCGGGGAGCTGTTTTTT
NA TRBJ2-4 TRBV6-5 NA CASSYSGLAKNIQYF TGTGCCAGCAGTTACAGCGGACTAGCCAAAAACATTCAGTACTTC
few TRBJ1-2 TRBV5-1 TRBD1 CASRKTGDNYGYTF TGCGCCAGCAGGAAAACAGGGGATAACTATGGCTACACCTTC
few TRBJ1-1 TRBV4-2 TRBD1 CASSQHRGGTEAFF TGTGCCAGCAGCCAACACAGGGGTGGAACTGAAGCTTTCTTT
many TRBJ2-6 TRBV4-1 NA CASSQDGAGANVLTF TGCGCCAGCAGCCAAGATGGAGCTGGGGCCAACGTCCTGACTTTC
NA TRBJ2-2 TRBV20-1 NA CSARDYRVSSGELFF TGCAGTGCTAGAGACTACAGGGTATCGAGCGGGGAGCTGTTTTTT
NA TRBJ2-7 TRBV12-3/TRBV12-4 TRBD2 CASSPGLAGTVDEQYF TGTGCCAGCAGTCCTGGACTAGCGGGAACGGTCGACGAGCAGTACTTC
few TRBJ2-7 TRBV4-2 TRBD1 CASSQERGLRYEQYF TGTGCCAGCAGCCAAGAGAGGGGGCTACGCTACGAGCAGTACTTC
NA TRBJ2-3 TRBV6-1 TRBD2 CASSRTSVSTDTQYF TGTGCCAGCAGCAGGACTAGCGTTTCCACAGATACGCAGTATTTT
many TRBJ2-1 TRBV19 TRBD2 CASRPLGGGRAIDEQFF TGTGCCAGCAGACCATTGGGAGGCGGGAGGGCCATCGATGAGCAGTTCTTC
few TRBJ2-7 TRBV7-8 NA CASSPRQVYYEQYF TGCGCCAGCAGCCCCAGACAGGTTTACTACGAGCAGTACTTC
many TRBJ2-1 TRBV15 NA CATSRGPAAENEQFF TGTGCCACCAGCAGAGGCCCCGCGGCGGAGAATGAGCAGTTCTTC
many TRBJ2-7 TRBV2 TRBD2 CASRGTSGSYEQYF TGTGCCAGCCGGGGGACTAGCGGGAGTTACGAGCAGTACTTC